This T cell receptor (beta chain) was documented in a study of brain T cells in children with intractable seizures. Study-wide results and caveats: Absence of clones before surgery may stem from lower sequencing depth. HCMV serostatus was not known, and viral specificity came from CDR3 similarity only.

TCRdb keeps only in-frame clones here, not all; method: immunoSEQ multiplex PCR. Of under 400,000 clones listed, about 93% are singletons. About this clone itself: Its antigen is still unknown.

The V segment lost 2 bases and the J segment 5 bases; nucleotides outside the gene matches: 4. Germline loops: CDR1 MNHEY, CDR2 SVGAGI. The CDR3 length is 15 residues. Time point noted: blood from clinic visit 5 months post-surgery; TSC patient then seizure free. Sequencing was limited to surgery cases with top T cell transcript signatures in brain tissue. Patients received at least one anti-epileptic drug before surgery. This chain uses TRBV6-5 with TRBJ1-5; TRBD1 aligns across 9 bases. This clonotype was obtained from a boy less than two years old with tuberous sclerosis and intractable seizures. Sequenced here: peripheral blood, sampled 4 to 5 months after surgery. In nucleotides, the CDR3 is TGTGCCAGCAGTTACGGGACAGGGATAGATCAGCCCCAGCATTTT. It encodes CASSYGTGIDQPQHF.